These 17 T cell receptor beta chains were sequenced from one sample in a study of T cell responses to AZD1222 COVID-19 vaccine (dated by TCRdb to about 2021). The library was made by the immunoSEQ multiplex PCR assay. TCRdb limited this immuneACCESS table to in-frame rearrangements with V and J called. A share of clones is missing; checked studies link under half to unresolved V genes, and the rest is unexplained. The sample table shows 65,000 to 80,000 clones, and roughly nine tenths are seen once. 5.5% to 9% of the sample is in the top ten clones. The intended sense of this specimen's time point label: baseline before first vaccination. The treatment or condition label corresponds to: meningococcal conjugate vaccine given as trial control. The sequences come from peripheral blood, collected on day 0 of MenACWY control vaccination. These receptors were collected from an adult in good health.

J is TRBJ2-1 and V is TRBV5-4; D may be TRBD1 or TRBD2 (6 bases each). The V and J ends lost 2 bases and 0 bases respectively, with 15 bases between them. The V gene's germline CDR1 is SGHNT and CDR2 YYREEE (reference sequence). The CDR3 covers 17 residues. CDR3 residues: CASSFGGGQSSYNEQFF. CDR3 in DNA: TGTGCCAGCAGCTTTGGAGGGGGGCAGAGCTCCTACAATGAGCAGTTCTTC.

The V and J genes are TRBV7-2 and TRBJ2-2; D call uncertain. This CDR3 has 13 amino acids. The germline V and J ends were trimmed by 2 bases and 4 bases, with 5 bases remaining between them. From germline, CDR1 is SGHTA and CDR2 FQGNSA. CDR3 nucleotide sequence: TGTGCCAGCAGCTTATTATCCACCGGGGAGCTGTTTTTT. The encoded protein is CASSLLSTGELFF. Using reference TRBV7-2 and TRBJ2-2 for the parts outside the CDR3, the full variable domain is GAGVSQSPSNKVTEKGKDVELRCDPISGHTALYWYRQSLGQGLEFLIYFQGNSAPDKSGLPSDRFSAERTGGSVSTLTIQRTQQEDSAVYLCASSLLSTGELFFGEGSRLTVL.

The chain couples TRBV7-2 to TRBJ2-4; either TRBD1 or TRBD2 may supply D (5 bases each). V was cut by 1 base and J by 5 bases, with 24 bases left in between. Germline lookup yields CDR1 SGHTA and CDR2 FQGNSA. The CDR3 runs to 19 residues. The CDR3: CASSLVFRGPRGIENIQYF. The DNA for the CDR3 is TGTGCCAGCAGCTTAGTCTTCCGGGGACCGAGAGGGATAGAAAACATTCAGTACTTC.

The V and J genes are TRBV7-9 and TRBJ2-7; D remains ambiguous. V dropped 5 bases and J dropped 4 bases, with 9 bases sitting between them. This CDR3 comprises 12 residues. Germline CDR1 reads SEHNR; CDR2 reads FQNEAQ (reference sequence). CDR3 in DNA: TGTGCCAGCAGCAATGAGAATTACGAGCAGTACTTC. Protein: CASSNENYEQYF.

The chain employs TRBV7-9 and TRBJ2-1; D is unclear. V gave up 4 bases and J gave up 4 bases, with 5 bases separating them. Germline V gives CDR1 SEHNR, CDR2 FQNEAQ (reference sequence). The CDR3 is made up of 12 amino acids. The CDR3 region has the DNA TGTGCCAGCAGCTCAGTATACAATGAGCAGTTCTTC. It translates to CASSSVYNEQFF.

The J gene is TRBJ2-1, the V gene TRBV7-9; 8 bases are shared with TRBD2. Trimming removed 1 base from V and 3 bases from J; junction bases left unmatched: 11. The germline V gene encodes CDR1 SEHNR and CDR2 FQNEAQ (reference sequence). The CDR3 has 18 amino acids. CDR3 amino acids: CASSLGGGVREDYNEQFF. The CDR3 DNA sequence: TGTGCCAGCAGCTTAGGTGGAGGGGTGCGGGAGGACTACAATGAGCAGTTCTTC.

The genes are TRBV12-3 or TRBV12-4 and TRBJ2-2; D gene unclear. This CDR3 comprises 13 residues. Trimming removed 5 bases at V and 8 bases at J, with 12 bases between. The CDR3 loop reads CASSPSGGGELFF. The CDR3 nucleotides are TGTGCCAGCAGTCCTTCCGGTGGAGGGGAGCTGTTTTTT.

The gene calls are TRBV28 and TRBJ1-1; 8 bases map to TRBD1. CDR1 MDHEN and CDR2 SYDVKM come from the germline V gene. After removal of 6 bases from V and 10 bases from J, the junction contained 7 bases not matched to a gene. CDR3 size: 12 residues. Here the CDR3 DNA reads TGTGCCAGCAGCCACCAGGGGGCGGTAGCTTTCTTT. This translates into CASSHQGAVAFF. The full variable domain, in which reference TRBV28 and TRBJ1-1 provide the parts outside the CDR3, is DVKVTQSSRYLVKRTGEKVFLECVQDMDHENMFWYRQDPGLGLRLIYFSYDVKMKEKGDIPEGYSVSREKKERFSLILESASTNQTSMYLCASSHQGAVAFFGQGTRLTVV.

The chain joins TRBV9 to TRBJ1-1, with 7 bases identical to TRBD1. Germline values: CDR1 SGDLS, CDR2 YYNGEE. The length of the CDR3 is 15 residues. The V gene end was trimmed by 3 bases and the J gene end by 0 bases; junction bases not matched to a gene: 5. The DNA for the CDR3 is TGTGCCAGCAGCGAAATGGGACAGTTGAACACTGAAGCTTTCTTT. Translated, it gives CASSEMGQLNTEAFF.

The V call is TRBV7-3, the J call TRBJ1-2, with 10 nucleotides matching TRBD1. Germline trimming cut 2 bases from V and 8 bases from J; bases unmatched to any gene: 11. This CDR3 contains 16 residues. Germline CDR1 SGHTA, CDR2 FQGTGA. The CDR3 DNA follows: TGTGCCAGCAGCTTAGCGACAGGGGGCGCAGTGAGCGGCTACACCTTC. Protein product: CASSLATGGAVSGYTF.

V gene TRBV14 combines with J gene TRBJ1-2; 7 bases are shared with TRBD1. The trim removed 4 bases at V and 7 bases at J, leaving 9 bases unmatched. The germline gives CDR1 SGHDN, CDR2 FVKESK. CDR3 size: 14 residues. CDR3 sequence (DNA): TGTGCCAGCAGCCGAATGACAGGGTCTTTTGGCTACACCTTC. It codes for CASSRMTGSFGYTF.

CDR3 nucleotides: TGTGCCAGCAGCCCCCCCTACGGACTAGCGGGAGAGACCCAGTACTTC. Translating gives CASSPPYGLAGETQYF. This chain connects TRBV7-9 to TRBJ2-5; 11 nucleotides agree with TRBD2. After removal of 5 bases from V and 4 bases from J, the junction contained 9 bases not matched to a gene. The CDR3 is made up of 16 amino acids. The V gene's germline CDR1 is SEHNR and CDR2 FQNEAQ (reference sequence).

The chain links TRBV5-4 to TRBJ2-1; possible D gene TRBD2, 6 bases. Germline V gene data show CDR1 as SGHNT and CDR2 as YYREEE (reference sequence). Trimming shortened V by 4 bases and J by 1 base, and 6 bases separated the two germline ends. This CDR3 is 13 amino acids long. The CDR3 spells CASSGGSYNEQFF. DNA for the CDR3: TGTGCCAGCAGCGGGGGGTCCTACAATGAGCAGTTCTTC.

The sample holds one count of this clone. The V gene is TRBV29-1, the J gene TRBJ1-5, with 8 bases matching TRBD1. The CDR3 length is 13 residues. V lost 4 bases, J lost 6 bases, and 5 bases stayed unmatched. Germline values: CDR1 SQVTM, CDR2 ANQGSEA. The CDR3 protein is CSVAAGGFQPQHF. CDR3 nucleotides: TGCAGCGTTGCGGCAGGGGGCTTTCAGCCCCAGCATTTT. The complete variable domain, with remaining parts taken from reference TRBV29-1 and TRBJ1-5, reads SAVISQKPSRDICQRGTSLTIQCQVDSQVTMMFWYRQQPGQSLTLIATANQGSEATYESGFVIDKFPISRPNLTFSTLTVSNMSPEDSSIYLCSVAAGGFQPQHFGDGTRLSIL.

V usage is TRBV27 and J usage is TRBJ2-3, with TRBD2 identical over 7 bases. Germline V CDR1 and CDR2: MNHEY, SMNVEV (reference sequence). V trimming: 3 bases; J trimming: 2 bases; junction bases outside the gene matches: 11. The CDR3 length is 17 residues. This chain's CDR3 is CASSLAGVPSNTDTQYF. CDR3 nucleotides: TGTGCCAGCAGTTTGGCGGGAGTCCCTTCGAACACAGATACGCAGTATTTT.

V usage is TRBV14 and J usage is TRBJ2-6; D gene ambiguous. V lost 3 bases to trimming and J lost 0 bases, with 6 bases between them. The length of the CDR3 is 15 residues. CDR1 is SGHDN and CDR2 is FVKESK in the germline V gene. The CDR3, as DNA: TGTGCCAGCAGCCAGGAAAACTCTGGGGCCAACGTCCTGACTTTC. Its translation is CASSQENSGANVLTF.

The chain couples TRBV2 to TRBJ2-1; 10 bases line up with TRBD1. From germline, CDR1 is SNHLY and CDR2 FYNNEI. The CDR3 is made up of 15 amino acids. Unmatched junction bases numbered 6, after V lost 6 bases and J lost 4 bases. CDR3 sequence: CASRGTGVAYNEQFF. In nucleotides, the CDR3 is TGTGCCAGCAGAGGGACAGGGGTTGCGTACAATGAGCAGTTCTTC. The variable domain in full, with the rest retrieved from reference TRBV2 and TRBJ2-1, is EPEVTQTPSHQVTQMGQEVILRCVPISNHLYFYWYRQILGQKVEFLVSFYNNEISEKSEIFDDQFSVERPDGSNFTLKIRSTKLEDSAMYFCASRGTGVAYNEQFFGPGTRLTVL.